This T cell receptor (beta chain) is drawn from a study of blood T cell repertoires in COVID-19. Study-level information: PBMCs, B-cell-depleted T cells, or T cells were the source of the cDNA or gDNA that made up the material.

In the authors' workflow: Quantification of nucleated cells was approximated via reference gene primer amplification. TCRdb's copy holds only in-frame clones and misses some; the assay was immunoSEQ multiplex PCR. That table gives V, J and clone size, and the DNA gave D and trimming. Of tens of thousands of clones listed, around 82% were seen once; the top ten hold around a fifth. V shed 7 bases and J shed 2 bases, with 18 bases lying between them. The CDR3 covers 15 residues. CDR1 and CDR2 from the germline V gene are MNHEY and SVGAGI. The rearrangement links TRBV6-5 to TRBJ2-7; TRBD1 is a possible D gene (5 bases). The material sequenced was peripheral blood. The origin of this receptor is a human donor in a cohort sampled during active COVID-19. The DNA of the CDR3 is TGTGCCAGCAAATCCGACAGCCGCGGAACCTACGAGCAGTACTTC. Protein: CASKSDSRGTYEQYF.